The present T cell receptor (beta chain) was sequenced within a study of blood T cell repertoires in COVID-19. On the study more broadly: Donors in the United States, Italy and Spain gave samples during acute or convalescent COVID-19. PBMCs, B-cell-depleted T cells, or T cells provided the cDNA or gDNA that made up the material.

Original methodology: Amplified reference gene primers provided the basis for estimating nucleated cell counts. TCRdb's copy holds only in-frame clones and misses some; the assay was immunoSEQ multiplex PCR. D and trimming come from the DNA, and the V and J calls and clone size come from that table. The table lists 40,000 to 55,000 clones, 80% to 90% of them singletons, with 5.2% in the top ten. Trimming pared 2 bases from V and 7 bases from J, leaving 15 bases between. Germline V gives CDR1 SEHNR, CDR2 FQNEAQ (reference sequence). The CDR3 is 15 residues long. This receptor was obtained from a human donor in a cohort sampled during active COVID-19. The sample taken for sequencing was peripheral blood. V is TRBV7-9 and J is TRBJ1-5, with D perhaps matching TRBD1 (5 bases). The CDR3 is CASSLWAGFEQPQHF. The CDR3 DNA sequence: TGTGCCAGCAGCTTATGGGCAGGGTTTGAACAGCCCCAGCATTTT.